This record covers a single T cell receptor beta chain. Its matching antigen is unknown. The data belong to a study of cytomegalovirus exposure and HLA in healthy donors. Study results and limitations: Some TCR beta chains (more than 150 of them) were listed as cytomegalovirus-associated.

Assay: immunoSEQ multiplex PCR; the TCRdb copy retains only in-frame clones and omits some. The table lists about 200,000 clones, 80% to 90% of them singletons, with roughly 13% in the top ten. The specimen was PBMCs. The receptor was derived from a woman between 25 and 40 years old in good health and CMV-seropositive.

The CDR3 DNA sequence: TGTGCCAGCTCCCCCCGGGGGGCCGGGGGCTACACCTTC. Translation gives CASSPRGAGGYTF. V and J are TRBV28 and TRBJ1-2; TRBD1 might be the D (6 bases). CDR1 is MDHEN and CDR2 is SYDVKM in the germline V gene. V was clipped by 8 bases and J by 8 bases, with 18 bases between them. The CDR3 has 13 residues.